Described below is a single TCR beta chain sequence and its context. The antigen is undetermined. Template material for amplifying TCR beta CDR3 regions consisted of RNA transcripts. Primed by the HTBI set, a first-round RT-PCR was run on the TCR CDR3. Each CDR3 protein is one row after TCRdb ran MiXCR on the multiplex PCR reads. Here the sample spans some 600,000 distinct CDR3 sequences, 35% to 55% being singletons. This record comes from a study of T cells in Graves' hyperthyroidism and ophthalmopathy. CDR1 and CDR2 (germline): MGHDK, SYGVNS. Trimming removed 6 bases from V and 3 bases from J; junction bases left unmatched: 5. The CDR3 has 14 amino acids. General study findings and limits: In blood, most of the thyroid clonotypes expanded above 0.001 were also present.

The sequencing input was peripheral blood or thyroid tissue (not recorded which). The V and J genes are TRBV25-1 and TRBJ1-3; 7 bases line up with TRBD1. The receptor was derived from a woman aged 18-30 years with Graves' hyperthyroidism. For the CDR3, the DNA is TGTGCCAGCAGGGGGACAGACCTTGGAAACACCATATATTTT. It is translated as CASRGTDLGNTIYF.